This T cell receptor beta chain was found in a study of shared clonotypes between healthy human individuals. Study-wide results and limits: Non-shared clonotypes displayed generation probabilities falling below those of clonotypes present in all four donors.

The CDR3 is 14 amino acids. V dropped 0 bases and J dropped 2 bases, with 6 bases sitting between them. Per the germline V gene, CDR1 is SGHRS and CDR2 is YFSETQ. The assay was immunoSEQ multiplex PCR, and TCRdb's table has in-frame clones only and misses some. The table shows about a million clones, with 70% to 85% occurring only once. The study separated CD4+ cells into CD45RA+ naive and CD45RA-negative memory subsets. Comments on this clone: Its target is unknown. A much larger clone differs from this one at a single base, so this may be a read error. The sample carries other DNA sequences with the same CDR3.

The chain recombines TRBV5-1 with TRBJ1-5; D not certain. The source material was memory CD4+ T cells sorted from blood. Sample subset: CD45RA-negative fraction. This receptor was taken from a man between 18 and 29 years old in good health. The CDR3 loop reads CASSLDGGNQPQHF. DNA of the CDR3: TGCGCCAGCAGCTTGGACGGCGGCAATCAGCCCCAGCATTTT. The complete variable domain, with remaining parts taken from reference TRBV5-1 and TRBJ1-5, reads KAGVTQTPRYLIKTRGQQVTLSCSPISGHRSVSWYQQTPGQGLQFLFEYFSETQRNKGNFPGRFSGRQFSNSRSEMNVSTLELGDSALYLCASSLDGGNQPQHFGDGTRLSIL.